One and the same sample provided the 30 T cell receptor beta chains below, sequenced in a study of T-cell reconstitution after alpha-beta-depleted transplantation in children. The TCRbeta library incorporated unique molecular identifiers. TCRdb fed the PCR reads into MiXCR, producing one record per CDR3 protein. The top ten hold 2% to 3% of the sample, which has about 340,000 distinct CDR3 sequences, 10% seen once. The starting material was PBMCs from the stem cell graft donor, obtained from the stem cell graft. The receptor source for this set is a human donor who donated a stem cell graft to a child with acute lymphoblastic leukemia.

This clonotype was counted only a few times. This sequence joins TRBV7-6 and TRBJ2-3; maybe TRBD1 (5 bases). CDR1 is SGHVS, CDR2 FNYEAQ, per germline. Between the trimmed V and J ends, which lost 2 bases and 5 bases, there was a span of 11 bases. The CDR3 has 14 amino acids. The CDR3 here is CASSLLGAEDTQYF. The CDR3 region has the DNA TGTGCCAGCAGCTTACTTGGGGCGGAAGATACGCAGTATTTT.

This clonotype has more than one count but fewer than ten. CDR3 residues: CASSLGGGVNEKLFF. In DNA form, the CDR3 reads TGTGCCAGCAGTTTAGGGGGGGGCGTTAATGAAAAACTGTTTTTT. The genes are TRBV28 and TRBJ1-4; weak D call: TRBD1 (6 bases). The CDR3 totals 15 residues. Trimming took off 2 bases at V and 4 bases at J, with 11 bases between the two ends. The germline V gene has CDR1 MDHEN and CDR2 SYDVKM. The complete variable domain, with remaining parts taken from reference TRBV28 and TRBJ1-4, reads DVKVTQSSRYLVKRTGEKVFLECVQDMDHENMFWYRQDPGLGLRLIYFSYDVKMKEKGDIPEGYSVSREKKERFSLILESASTNQTSMYLCASSLGGGVNEKLFFGSGTQLSVL.

V usage is TRBV4-2 and J usage is TRBJ2-7; either TRBD1 or TRBD2 may supply D (5 bases each). Trimming shortened V by 4 bases and J by 4 bases, and 20 bases separated the two germline ends. This CDR3 has 16 amino acids. CDR1 and CDR2 from the germline V gene are LGHNA and YNFKEQ. CDR3 sequence reads: CASSLSEGDGLYEQYF. The CDR3, as DNA: TGTGCCAGCAGCCTGAGCGAAGGGGACGGGCTTTACGAGCAGTACTTC.

This clonotype showed up many times. The V gene is TRBV28, the J gene TRBJ2-7, with 7 positions matching TRBD1. Germline trimming cut 6 bases from V and 4 bases from J; bases unmatched to any gene: 9. Germline CDR1 is MDHEN and CDR2 is SYDVKM. This CDR3 has 14 amino acids. The CDR3 region is CASSPDRSKYEQYF. In DNA, the CDR3 is TGTGCCAGCAGCCCGGACAGGAGCAAATACGAGCAGTACTTC.

V gene TRBV29-1 combines with J gene TRBJ2-2; D might be TRBD2 (6 bases). In germline, CDR1 is SQVTM, CDR2 ANQGSEA. There are 16 residues in the CDR3. V lost 6 bases and J 1 base, leaving 18 bases between the germline ends. DNA of the CDR3: TGCAGCGTCGCCGGGACTGTCGAGGTGAACACCGGGGAGCTGTTTTTT. Protein product: CSVAGTVEVNTGELFF.

This clonotype occurred a few times. V is TRBV15 and J is TRBJ2-5, with TRBD2 matching 7 bases. This CDR3 has 12 amino acids. J was trimmed by 5 bases and V by 8 bases; bases with no gene match: 5. CDR1 and CDR2 (germline): LNHNV, YYDKDF (reference sequence). The CDR3 spells CATGEGGETQYF. The DNA of the CDR3 is TGTGCCACCGGGGAGGGCGGGGAGACCCAGTACTTC.

CDR3 sequence reads: CASSYPGQRNTEAFF. The CDR3 DNA reads as TGTGCCAGCAGTTACCCGGGACAGAGAAACACTGAAGCTTTCTTT. This rearrangement joins TRBV6-5 to TRBJ1-1; TRBD1 aligns across 7 bases. CDR1 MNHEY and CDR2 SVGAGI come from the germline V gene. V dropped 2 bases and J dropped 2; count of bases not matched to a gene: 5. The CDR3 runs to 15 residues.

This clonotype was observed a handful of times. The chain employs TRBV28 and TRBJ2-7, with 13 positions matching TRBD2. The CDR3 totals 17 residues. Per germline, CDR1 MDHEN and CDR2 SYDVKM. The ends lost 4 bases at V and 2 bases at J; junction bases unmatched: 8. The CDR3 DNA follows: TGTGCCAGCAGTTCATTTGGACTAGCGGGAGCAACCTACGAGCAGTACTTC. Translated: CASSSFGLAGATYEQYF.

This chain joins TRBV28 and TRBJ2-7; a possible D gene is TRBD1 (6 bases). The CDR3 runs 15 residues. Germline V gene data show CDR1 as MDHEN and CDR2 as SYDVKM. Trimming took off 6 bases at V and 1 base at J, with 16 bases between the two ends. The CDR3 DNA follows: TGTGCCAGCAGCAGAGGAGACAGGTTATCCTACGAGCAGTACTTC. Translation: CASSRGDRLSYEQYF.

The rearrangement joins TRBV29-1 to TRBJ1-5; 12 bases agree with TRBD1. In germline, CDR1 is SQVTM, CDR2 ANQGSEA. Trimming at V came to 7 bases and at J to 5 bases, leaving 3 bases not matched to a gene. This CDR3 is 13 amino acids long. The CDR3 coding sequence is TGCAGCGCCGGGACAGGGGGCGATCAGCCCCAGCATTTT. It codes for CSAGTGGDQPQHF.

The count of this clonotype is one. One base away lies a much larger clone, so this may be a sequencing read error. The missing conserved phenylalanine or tryptophan at the end of this CDR3 makes a read error likely. The chain combines TRBV4-1 with TRBJ2-1; TRBD2 matches at 8 bases. CDR1 and CDR2 (germline): MGHRA, YSYEKL. The CDR3 spans 13 residues. V gave up 3 bases and J gave up 10 bases; unmatched junction bases: 5. CDR3 DNA sequence: TGCGCCAGCAGCCAGGGACTAGTCTTGGAGCAGTTCTCC. It encodes CASSQGLVLEQFS.

This clonotype has a handful of counts. The rearrangement joins TRBV19 to TRBJ2-1; D possibly uses TRBD1 or TRBD2 (6 bases each). Germline CDR1 LNHDA, CDR2 SQIVND (reference sequence). The CDR3 has 15 amino acids. V shed 6 bases and J shed 3 bases, with 15 bases lying between them. CDR3 residues: CASSRSGAFYNEQFF. The DNA of the CDR3 is TGTGCCAGTAGCCGATCGGGGGCCTTCTACAATGAGCAGTTCTTC. Using reference TRBV19 and TRBJ2-1 for the parts outside the CDR3, the full variable domain is DGGITQSPKYLFRKEGQNVTLSCEQNLNHDAMYWYRQDPGQGLRLIYYSQIVNDFQKGDIAEGYSVSREKKESFPLTVTSAQKNPTAFYLCASSRSGAFYNEQFFGPGTRLTVL.

This clonotype was counted ten times or more. V usage is TRBV5-4 and J usage is TRBJ1-2; D unresolved. V was clipped by 1 base and J by 7 bases, with 5 bases between them. Germline assignment: CDR1 SGHNT and CDR2 YYREEE (reference sequence). The CDR3 extends over 11 amino acids. The CDR3 here is CASSLTGGYTF. In DNA form, the CDR3 reads TGTGCCAGCAGCTTGACGGGTGGCTACACCTTC.

This clonotype was observed a single time. This sequence joins TRBV12-3 or TRBV12-4 and TRBJ2-1; D is undetermined. The CDR3 loop spans 14 amino acids. V dropped 3 bases and J dropped 3 bases, with 9 bases sitting between them. Here the CDR3 reads CASSFRSDYNEQFF. In nucleotides, the CDR3 is TGTGCCAGCAGTTTTCGGAGCGACTACAATGAGCAGTTCTTC.

The chain employs TRBV20-1 and TRBJ2-3; the D gene is possibly TRBD2 (5 bases). The CDR3 totals 16 residues. Looked up from germline, CDR1 is DFQATT and CDR2 is SNEGSKA (reference sequence). V gave up 6 bases and J gave up 2 bases, with 21 bases separating them. This CDR3 is CSATYPGLRFTDTQYF. Written as DNA, the CDR3 is TGCAGTGCGACCTACCCTGGACTTAGATTCACAGATACGCAGTATTTT.

This clonotype occurred many times. V usage is TRBV12-3 or TRBV12-4 and J usage is TRBJ2-7; D is unresolved. Trimming cost V 6 bases and J 3 bases, with 12 bases left between them. CDR3 length equals 13 residues. The CDR3 is CASSLQSRYEQYF. CDR3 coding DNA: TGTGCCAGCAGCTTACAGTCCCGCTACGAGCAGTACTTC.

The chain uses TRBV20-1 and TRBJ2-3; D might be TRBD2 (6 bases). V shed 2 bases and J shed 1 base, with 16 bases lying between them. The length of the CDR3 is 16 residues. The V gene's germline CDR1 is DFQATT and CDR2 SNEGSKA (reference sequence). CDR3 nucleotides: TGCAGTGCTAGAAGGAGGGTTTGGTCAGGCACAGATACGCAGTATTTT. Translation gives CSARRRVWSGTDTQYF.

The chain recombines TRBV11-1 with TRBJ2-7; 7 nucleotides line up with TRBD2. This CDR3 region has 14 residues. Per germline, CDR1 SGHAT and CDR2 FQDESV (reference sequence). The J segment lost 1 base and the V segment lost 5 bases, leaving 5 bases of the junction unmatched. CDR3 region: CASSISGVSYEQYF. CDR3 in DNA: TGTGCCAGCAGCATCAGCGGGGTTTCCTACGAGCAGTACTTC.

In this sample, this clonotype turned up a few times. This chain links TRBV12-3 or TRBV12-4 with TRBJ2-1; 8 positions match TRBD2. The CDR3 sequence is 13 residues long. After removal of 6 bases from V and 15 bases from J, the junction contained 13 bases not matched to a gene. CDR3 DNA sequence: TGTGCCAGCAGCCAACCTGGACTAGCTTTTAGGTTCTTC. Its protein product is CASSQPGLAFRFF.

This rearrangement joins TRBV7-9 to TRBJ1-2; no reliable D call. Between the trimmed V and J ends, which lost 11 bases and 6 bases, there was a span of 19 bases. The CDR3 length is 13 residues. Germline CDR1 reads SEHNR; CDR2 reads FQNEAQ (reference sequence). The CDR3 is CAQKAARSNGYTF. CDR3 nucleotides: TGTGCCCAAAAGGCCGCTCGGAGCAATGGCTACACCTTC. The entire variable domain, with the rest obtained from reference TRBV7-9 and TRBJ1-2, is as follows: DTGVSQNPRHKITKRGQNVTFRCDPISEHNRLYWYRQTLGQGPEFLTYFQNEAQLEKSRLLSDRFSAERPKGSFSTLEIQRTEQGDSAMYLCAQKAARSNGYTFGSGTRLTVV.

This clonotype was detected a few times. The chain uses TRBV20-1 and TRBJ2-7; no reliable D call. Between the trimmed V and J ends, which lost 6 bases and 4 bases, there was a span of 16 bases. Germline lookup yields CDR1 DFQATT and CDR2 SNEGSKA (reference sequence). The CDR3 is made up of 13 amino acids. The CDR3 spells CSARPFGEYEQYF. Written as DNA, the CDR3 is TGCAGTGCCCGCCCCTTCGGAGAATACGAGCAGTACTTC.

The chain combines TRBV5-1 with TRBJ2-7, with unresolved D. V lost 0 bases to trimming and J lost 5 bases, with 9 bases between them. This CDR3 comprises 13 residues. CDR1 is SGHRS and CDR2 is YFSETQ in the germline V gene. CDR3 residues: CASSLARVDEQYF. The CDR3 DNA sequence: TGCGCCAGCAGCTTGGCCCGCGTCGACGAGCAGTACTTC.

This clonotype was recorded a few times. The chain uses TRBV11-2 and TRBJ2-2; no clear D. V was pared by 0 bases and J by 9 bases, with 14 bases between. This CDR3 is built from 15 residues. Looked up from germline, CDR1 is SGHAT and CDR2 is FQNNGV. The CDR3 region is CASSLDLGGPRELFF. The CDR3 DNA sequence: TGTGCCAGCAGCTTAGATCTCGGTGGGCCCCGGGAGCTGTTTTTT.

This clonotype has more than one count but fewer than ten. The chain has TRBV29-1 and TRBJ1-2; D gene uncertain. V lost 3 bases and J lost 6, with 14 bases in between. This CDR3 contains 13 residues. Germline CDR1 SQVTM, CDR2 ANQGSEA. Here the CDR3 DNA reads TGCAGCGTTGAGCGAGGGTACGGCGATGGCTACACCTTC. Translated: CSVERGYGDGYTF. The variable domain in full, with the rest retrieved from reference TRBV29-1 and TRBJ1-2, is SAVISQKPSRDICQRGTSLTIQCQVDSQVTMMFWYRQQPGQSLTLIATANQGSEATYESGFVIDKFPISRPNLTFSTLTVSNMSPEDSSIYLCSVERGYGDGYTFGSGTRLTVV.

The sample holds a few counts of this clonotype. The chain uses TRBV5-1 and TRBJ2-7; D could derive from TRBD1 or TRBD2 (5 bases each). This CDR3 contains 15 residues. Germline lookup yields CDR1 SGHRS and CDR2 YFSETQ. V was clipped by 1 base and J by 2 bases, with 13 bases between them. This CDR3 reads CASSLLGQGPYEQYF. Written as DNA, the CDR3 is TGCGCCAGCAGCTTGTTAGGTCAGGGACCCTACGAGCAGTACTTC.

This clonotype was counted a few times. V is TRBV28 and J is TRBJ1-2; possibly TRBD1 for D (6 bases). The CDR3 is made up of 17 amino acids. Germline V gene data show CDR1 as MDHEN and CDR2 as SYDVKM. Trimming took off 4 bases at V and 0 bases at J, with 18 bases between the two ends. The CDR3 reads CASSSYLGQSTNYGYTF. CDR3 nucleotides: TGTGCCAGCAGTTCATACCTTGGACAGAGTACTAACTATGGCTACACCTTC.

This clonotype was seen more than once but under ten times. The chain has TRBV28 and TRBJ2-1; D unclear. Trimming left V 3 bases short and J 8 bases short, with 20 bases between. CDR3 length equals 16 residues. Germline V lookup: CDR1 MDHEN, CDR2 SYDVKM. CDR3 residues: CASSFIGGTRAHEQFF. The DNA of the CDR3 is TGTGCCAGCAGTTTTATCGGCGGAACAAGGGCACATGAGCAGTTCTTC.

DNA of the CDR3: TGCGCCAGCAGCGATACGCTGGCTCGCGGGACAGATACGCAGTATTTT. As protein: CASSDTLARGTDTQYF. V usage is TRBV4-1 and J usage is TRBJ2-3, with TRBD2 as a possible D gene (5 bases). CDR3 size: 16 residues. Trimming took off 5 bases at V and 3 bases at J, with 18 bases between the two ends. Germline V gene sequence: CDR1 MGHRA, CDR2 YSYEKL.

This clonotype was counted only a few times. J is TRBJ1-4 and V is TRBV7-9; no clear D. Germline assignment: CDR1 SEHNR and CDR2 FQNEAQ (reference sequence). The CDR3 runs 15 residues. Trimming took off 5 bases at V and 2 bases at J, with 12 bases between the two ends. The CDR3 sequence is CASSVHTGTNEKLFF. The CDR3 nucleotides are TGTGCCAGCAGCGTCCACACCGGGACTAATGAAAAACTGTTTTTT.

In this sample, this clonotype turned up a few times. V usage is TRBV5-1 and J usage is TRBJ1-1, with a possible D match to TRBD1 (5 bases). Trimming removed 5 bases from V and 0 bases from J, with 8 bases in between. Germline V gene lookup returns CDR1 SGHRS and CDR2 YFSETQ. This CDR3 spans 13 amino acids. The CDR3 coding sequence is TGCGCCAGCAGTGGGGGATTGAACACTGAAGCTTTCTTT. As protein: CASSGGLNTEAFF.